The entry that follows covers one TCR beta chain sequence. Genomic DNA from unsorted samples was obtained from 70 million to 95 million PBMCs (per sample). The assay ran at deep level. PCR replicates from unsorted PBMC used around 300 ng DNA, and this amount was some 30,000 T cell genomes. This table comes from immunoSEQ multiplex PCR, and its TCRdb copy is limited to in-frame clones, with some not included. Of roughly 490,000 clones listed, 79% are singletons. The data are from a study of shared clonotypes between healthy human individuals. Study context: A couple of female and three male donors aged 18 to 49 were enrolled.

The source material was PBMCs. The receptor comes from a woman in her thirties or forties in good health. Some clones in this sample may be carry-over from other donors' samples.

The CDR3 coding sequence is TGTGCCAGCAGCTCCCAGGTCTTTAGCGGGTACGAGCAGTACTTC. Its protein product is CASSSQVFSGYEQYF. The chain carries TRBV11-2 and TRBJ2-7; 7 bases match TRBD2. Trimming took 4 bases from V and 4 from J; bases not matched to a gene: 10. Germline V gene sequence: CDR1 SGHAT, CDR2 FQNNGV. The CDR3 is 15 amino acids.